The clone carrying this T cell receptor (beta chain) is labeled medium-sized. With around 0.6 ug used per sample, the template was genomic DNA from bulk tumor. Multiple biopsies spaced far apart were taken from each primary tumor during surgery. Those enrolled were patients newly diagnosed with untreated non-small cell lung cancer and undergoing curative surgery. This entry is derived from a study of immune heterogeneity within non-small cell lung tumors. The V gene lost 6 bases and the J gene lost 6 bases, with 17 bases spanning the gap. Germline-derived CDR1 and CDR2 are MNHNS and SASEGT. The CDR3 extends over 14 amino acids. A first 10-cycle multiplex round used 32 V-gene and 13 J-gene primers on TCR beta CDR3. TCRdb redid the calling of the multiplex PCR reads with MiXCR, one entry per CDR3 protein. The table includes some 10,000 distinct CDR3 sequences, 15% to 20% detected once.

The receptor's source is a man between 35 and 55 years old with non-small cell lung cancer. This chain connects TRBV6-1 to TRBJ1-2, with D unclear. Sample: lung tumor tissue. CDR3 nucleotide sequence: TGTGCCAGCAGCGAGTCGTCAGAGCAGGATGGCTACACCTTC. It encodes CASSESSEQDGYTF.